The 5 T cell receptor beta chains presented below share a single source sample, sequenced in a study of blood T cell repertoires in COVID-19. Sequencing used immunoSEQ multiplex PCR; TCRdb keeps in-frame clones, though not all of them. The table includes some 210,000 clones, approximately 84% detected once. Sequenced material: peripheral blood. The receptors derive from a woman in her sixties or seventies with active or convalescent COVID-19.

The V and J genes are TRBV4-2 and TRBJ2-1, with D perhaps matching TRBD1 (7 bases). Trimming stripped 1 base from V and 0 bases from J, with 13 bases between. Per the germline V gene, CDR1 is LGHNA and CDR2 is YNFKEQ. The CDR3 covers 17 residues. CDR3 in DNA: TGTGCCAGCAGCCAAGTTGGAGGGGGCCCCTCCTACAATGAGCAGTTCTTC. This codes for CASSQVGGGPSYNEQFF.

The chain is built from TRBV7-3 and TRBJ2-5; 7 bases match TRBD1. The CDR3 totals 13 residues. The J segment lost 7 bases and the V segment lost 4 bases, leaving 6 bases of the junction unmatched. Germline lookup yields CDR1 SGHTA and CDR2 FQGTGA. The CDR3 DNA is TGTGCCAGCAGCTCGTACAGGGGATGGACCCAGTACTTC. It is translated as CASSSYRGWTQYF.

The chain links TRBV29-1 to TRBJ1-1; D possibly corresponds to TRBD1 (5 bases). In germline, CDR1 is SQVTM, CDR2 ANQGSEA. Trimming took off 0 bases at V and 7 bases at J, with 15 bases between the two ends. The CDR3 totals 14 residues. CDR3: CSVEDPLGGIEAFF. The CDR3 nucleotides read TGCAGCGTTGAAGATCCATTGGGGGGGATTGAAGCTTTCTTT.

This sequence joins TRBV5-1 and TRBJ2-3; 7 bases are a match to TRBD2. The CDR3 extends over 15 amino acids. The V gene's germline CDR1 is SGHRS and CDR2 YFSETQ. After removal of 0 bases from V and 5 bases from J, the junction contained 6 bases not matched to a gene. CDR3 in amino acids: CASSLGSSGGDTQYF. DNA for the CDR3: TGCGCCAGCAGCTTGGGGTCTAGCGGTGGAGATACGCAGTATTTT.

The chain links TRBV2 to TRBJ2-2; 8 nucleotides agree with TRBD2. V was pared by 6 bases and J by 0 bases, with 3 bases of the junction left unmatched. CDR1 is SNHLY and CDR2 is FYNNEI in the germline V gene. CDR3 size: 15 residues. The CDR3 is CASRDSGTNTGELFF. The CDR3 DNA reads as TGTGCCAGCAGAGATAGCGGGACGAACACCGGGGAGCTGTTTTTT.